Included here is one TCR beta chain sequence, with context. The record originates from a study of blood T cell repertoires in COVID-19. Overall study: Sites across the United States, Italy and Spain contributed samples from acute and convalescent COVID-19. Sources were T cells, B-cell-depleted T cells, or PBMCs; the material itself was cDNA or gDNA.

Original analysis: From reference gene primer amplification, estimates of nucleated cell counts were derived. TCRdb keeps only in-frame clones here, not all; method: immunoSEQ multiplex PCR. D and trimming come from the DNA, and the V and J calls and clone size come from that table. The data hold some 110,000 clones, with 87% observed a single time. This TCR was sampled from a human donor in a cohort sampled during active COVID-19. Sequencing used peripheral blood.

The DNA for the CDR3 is TGTGCCAGCAGCGGGACAGGGTACACTGAAGCTTTCTTT. Protein product: CASSGTGYTEAFF. The chain links TRBV5-4 to TRBJ1-1, with TRBD1 identical over 9 bases. From germline, CDR1 is SGHNT and CDR2 YYREEE (reference sequence). There are 13 residues in the CDR3. The V segment lost 4 bases and the J segment 3 bases; nucleotides outside the gene matches: 1. The full variable domain, with the rest looked up from reference TRBV5-4 and TRBJ1-1, is ETGVTQSPTHLIKTRGQQVTLRCSSQSGHNTVSWYQQALGQGPQFIFQYYREEENGRGNFPPRFSGLQFPNYSSELNVNALELDDSALYLCASSGTGYTEAFFGQGTRLTVV.